The next 23 T cell receptor beta chains were all read from a single sample in a study of blood T cell repertoires in COVID-19. Assay used: immunoSEQ multiplex PCR; TCRdb lists only in-frame clones, some missing. The table records about 210,000 clones, less than 85% of them present only once. Sequenced input: PBMCs or T cells enriched from blood (not recorded which). The receptors stem from a man between 40 and 49 years old who had recovered from COVID-19.

The J gene is TRBJ2-7, the V gene TRBV30; D might be TRBD2 (5 bases). Germline CDR1 reads GTSNPN; CDR2 reads SVGIG (reference sequence). V was clipped by 1 base and J by 9 bases, with 10 bases between them. The CDR3 extends over 11 amino acids. CDR3 protein: CAWSDAGRQYF. For the CDR3, the DNA is TGTGCCTGGAGTGATGCGGGTCGGCAGTACTTC.

The V call is TRBV27, the J call TRBJ2-7, with TRBD1 matching 9 bases. The germline V gene encodes CDR1 MNHEY and CDR2 SMNVEV (reference sequence). This CDR3 has 16 residues. V lost 5 bases and J lost 0; bases outside the gene matches: 8. In nucleotides, the CDR3 is TGTGCCAGCAGTCCCCTGGGGACAGGGTTCTCCTACGAGCAGTACTTC. Encoded protein: CASSPLGTGFSYEQYF.

This chain uses TRBV27 with TRBJ1-6; D gene uncertain. Germline loops: CDR1 MNHEY, CDR2 SMNVEV (reference sequence). The CDR3 sequence is 13 residues long. The ends were cut back, 2 bases at V and 7 bases at J, with 6 bases in the middle. As DNA, the CDR3 is TGTGCCAGCAGTTTAGCAGGCAATTCACCCCTCCACTTT. As protein: CASSLAGNSPLHF.

This clone was counted once. The chain couples TRBV27 to TRBJ1-5; 7 nucleotides align to TRBD1. J gave up 5 bases and V 6 bases, and 10 bases lay outside the gene matches. CDR1 is MNHEY, CDR2 SMNVEV, per germline (reference sequence). The CDR3 is made up of 15 amino acids. The CDR3 here is CASRNLAGGYQPQHF. The CDR3 DNA reads as TGTGCCAGCAGGAATCTGGCAGGGGGTTATCAGCCCCAGCATTTT.

The V gene is TRBV11-3, the J gene TRBJ1-2; unclear D gene. V dropped 0 bases and J dropped 2 bases, with 4 bases sitting between them. This CDR3 region has 13 residues. The germline CDR1 and CDR2 sequences are SGHNT and YENEEA. The CDR3 loop reads CASSLDQNYGYTF. CDR3 nucleotide sequence: TGTGCCAGCAGCTTAGACCAGAACTATGGCTACACCTTC. The full variable domain, rest sourced from reference TRBV11-3 and TRBJ1-2, is EAGVVQSPRYKIIEKKQPVAFWCNPISGHNTLYWYLQNLGQGPELLIRYENEEAVDDSQLPKDRFSAERLKGVDSTLKIQPAELGDSAVYLCASSLDQNYGYTFGSGTRLTVV.

The chain has TRBV30 and TRBJ2-1; weak D call: TRBD2 (5 bases). This CDR3 region has 12 residues. Trimming cost V 5 bases and J 8 bases, with 13 bases left between them. CDR1 is GTSNPN, CDR2 SVGIG, per germline (reference sequence). CDR3 sequence (DNA): TGTGCCTGGGGCCGTCTCGGGGATGAGCAGTTCTTC. This gives the protein CAWGRLGDEQFF.

This clone has only one observation. The CDR3 loop reads CASSLSGQGRRGSYNEQFF. CDR3 DNA: TGCGCCAGCAGCTTGTCGGGACAGGGGCGCCGGGGGTCCTACAATGAGCAGTTCTTC. The chain is built from TRBV5-1 and TRBJ2-1, with 10 bases lining up with TRBD1. J lost 1 base, V lost 1 base, and 11 bases had no gene match. CDR3 length: 19 residues. Germline CDR1 is SGHRS and CDR2 is YFSETQ. Combining the CDR3 with reference TRBV5-1 and TRBJ2-1 gives the whole variable domain KAGVTQTPRYLIKTRGQQVTLSCSPISGHRSVSWYQQTPGQGLQFLFEYFSETQRNKGNFPGRFSGRQFSNSRSEMNVSTLELGDSALYLCASSLSGQGRRGSYNEQFFGPGTRLTVL.

V and J are TRBV28 and TRBJ2-1; a weak D match, TRBD1 (6 bases). In germline, CDR1 is MDHEN, CDR2 SYDVKM. The CDR3 contains 15 residues. Trimming removed 1 base at V and 12 bases at J, with 19 bases between. CDR3 residues: CASSLSTGWGAAQFF. The CDR3 DNA reads as TGTGCCAGCAGTTTATCGACAGGTTGGGGAGCGGCGCAGTTCTTC.

The V gene is TRBV5-1, the J gene TRBJ2-2, with 7 nucleotides matching TRBD2. The V gene end was trimmed by 0 bases and the J gene end by 5 bases; junction bases not matched to a gene: 10. The CDR3 spans 17 residues. Germline V gene sequence: CDR1 SGHRS, CDR2 YFSETQ. The CDR3 DNA reads as TGCGCCAGCAGCTTGGAATACCGGGACTACGGGACCGGGGAGCTGTTTTTT. It encodes CASSLEYRDYGTGELFF.

This chain uses TRBV4-1 with TRBJ2-7; 7 bases agree with TRBD1. This CDR3 contains 16 residues. In germline, CDR1 is MGHRA, CDR2 YSYEKL. After removal of 1 base from V and 2 bases from J, the junction contained 8 bases not matched to a gene. CDR3 in DNA: TGCGCCAGCAGCCAAGCCGGGCCAGGGGGAACCTACGAGCAGTACTTC. Amino acids: CASSQAGPGGTYEQYF.

This clone turned up a few times. The chain couples TRBV18 to TRBJ1-5; TRBD1 might be the D (6 bases). The CDR3 is 15 amino acids. CDR1 is KGHSH, CDR2 LQKENI, per germline. Trimming pared 2 bases from V and 7 bases from J, leaving 15 bases between. The CDR3 nucleotides are TGTGCCAGCTCACCAACAGCAGGGGACGGCCAGCCCCAGCATTTT. Protein product: CASSPTAGDGQPQHF.

The V call is TRBV7-9, the J call TRBJ2-2; the D gene is possibly TRBD1 (5 bases). The V and J ends lost 4 bases and 6 bases respectively, with 21 bases between them. This CDR3 region has 17 residues. The germline V gene encodes CDR1 SEHNR and CDR2 FQNEAQ (reference sequence). CDR3 bases: TGTGCCAGCAGCTCCCCTGTGGTAGGGGTATTGCCCGGGGAGCTGTTTTTT. Translation gives CASSSPVVGVLPGELFF.

This clone appeared a single time. The chain couples TRBV6-5 to TRBJ1-2; the match to TRBD1 covers 9 bases. Trimming removed 8 bases from V and 8 bases from J; junction bases left unmatched: 9. From germline, CDR1 is MNHEY and CDR2 SVGAGI. This CDR3 contains 13 residues. The CDR3 spells CASRPGQGGGYTF. In nucleotides, the CDR3 is TGTGCCAGCCGCCCGGGACAGGGAGGCGGCTACACCTTC.

The V call is TRBV5-4, the J call TRBJ2-2, with 14 bases identical to TRBD2. The CDR3 sequence is 19 residues long. The germline gives CDR1 SGHNT, CDR2 YYREEE (reference sequence). The junction had 13 bases not matched to a gene; V was cut back by 2 bases and J by 7 bases. Here the CDR3 DNA reads TGTGCCAGCAGCTTTGGAAGCCCCTACGGACTAGCGGGAGGCGGGGAGCTGTTTTTT. Protein: CASSFGSPYGLAGGGELFF.

This clone occurred once. CDR3 bases: TGTGCCACCTCACTCTCTGCGACAGGACTCTATGGCTACACCTTC. It codes for CATSLSATGLYGYTF. The chain joins TRBV19 to TRBJ1-2, with TRBD1 as a possible D gene (6 bases). Trimming removed 10 bases from V and 4 bases from J, with 22 bases in between. CDR3 length equals 15 residues. Germline-derived CDR1 and CDR2 are LNHDA and SQIVND (reference sequence).

V is TRBV5-1 and J is TRBJ2-5, with TRBD1 matching over 7 bases. The trim removed 4 bases at V and 2 bases at J, leaving 5 bases unmatched. CDR1 and CDR2 from the germline V gene are SGHRS and YFSETQ. The CDR3 extends over 14 amino acids. As DNA, the CDR3 is TGCGCCAGCAGCCCCGGGACAGTACAAGAGACCCAGTACTTC. Its translation: CASSPGTVQETQYF.

The rearrangement joins TRBV13 to TRBJ1-2, with 9 bases that match TRBD1. This CDR3 has 13 amino acids. Germline trimming cut 6 bases from V and 4 bases from J; bases unmatched to any gene: 3. Germline V CDR1 and CDR2: PRHDT, FYEKMQ (reference sequence). The CDR3 DNA reads TGTGCCAGCAGTAGGACAGGGGCCTATGGCTACACCTTC. Its protein product is CASSRTGAYGYTF. Looking up the rest from reference TRBV13 and TRBJ1-2 gives the full variable domain: AAGVIQSPRHLIKEKRETATLKCYPIPRHDTVYWYQQGPGQDPQFLISFYEKMQSDKGSIPDRFSAQQFSDYHSELNMSSLELGDSALYFCASSRTGAYGYTFGSGTRLTVV.

The chain couples TRBV19 to TRBJ2-2; D is perhaps TRBD1 (5 bases). The germline V and J ends were trimmed by 1 base and 5 bases, with 11 bases remaining between them. Germline V CDR1 and CDR2: LNHDA, SQIVND (reference sequence). The CDR3 runs to 15 residues. DNA of the CDR3: TGTGCCAGTAGTATAGCGCAGGGCTGGACCGGGGAGCTGTTTTTT. Translated, it gives CASSIAQGWTGELFF.

The chain has TRBV5-4 and TRBJ2-2; 7 bases are shared with TRBD2. After removal of 4 bases from V and 8 bases from J, the junction contained 8 bases not matched to a gene. CDR1 is SGHNT and CDR2 is YYREEE in the germline V gene (reference sequence). The CDR3 contains 14 residues. CDR3 nucleotide sequence: TGTGCCAGCAGCCCCGGACTAGAGGGTGGGGAGCTGTTTTTT. Translating gives CASSPGLEGGELFF.

The rearrangement links TRBV19 to TRBJ1-3, with 7 positions matching TRBD1. The CDR3 loop spans 14 amino acids. The germline V gene encodes CDR1 LNHDA and CDR2 SQIVND (reference sequence). The trim removed 6 bases at V and 0 bases at J, leaving 2 bases unmatched. The CDR3 DNA is TGTGCCAGTAGAACAGGGGTCTCTGGAAACACCATATATTTT. This sequence encodes CASRTGVSGNTIYF.

V usage is TRBV6-2 or TRBV6-3 and J usage is TRBJ2-7, with 8 nucleotides matching TRBD1. The germline V gene encodes CDR1 MNHEY and CDR2 SVGEGT. J gave up 0 bases and V 2 bases, and 12 bases lay outside the gene matches. CDR3 length: 18 residues. The CDR3 loop is CASSYPARQGLTSYEQYF. The CDR3, as DNA: TGTGCCAGCAGTTACCCAGCGAGACAGGGGTTGACCTCCTACGAGCAGTACTTC.

The rearrangement uses TRBV6-5 and TRBJ1-4; D ambiguous. The CDR3 runs 12 residues. V lost 2 bases, J lost 8 bases, and 6 bases lay in between. In germline, CDR1 is MNHEY, CDR2 SVGAGI. Written as DNA, the CDR3 is TGTGCCAGCAGTTACGAGATCGAAAAACTGTTTTTT. It encodes CASSYEIEKLFF.

This CDR3 reads CASSVGEGAPGNTIYF. In nucleotides, the CDR3 is TGTGCCAGCAGCGTAGGTGAGGGGGCGCCTGGAAACACCATATATTTT. The rearrangement uses TRBV9 and TRBJ1-3, with 7 bases fitting TRBD1. The length of the CDR3 is 16 residues. Per the germline V gene, CDR1 is SGDLS and CDR2 is YYNGEE. The J segment lost 2 bases and the V segment lost 0 bases, leaving 5 bases of the junction unmatched.